A selection of T cell receptor beta chains follows, all from one sample in a study of regulatory T cells in long-lasting Graves disease. TCRdb re-called the multiplex PCR reads through MiXCR, storing one row per CDR3 protein. Of 450,000 to 700,000 distinct CDR3 sequences listed, roughly 14% are singletons. This sample also belongs to another study, concerning T cells in Graves' hyperthyroidism and ophthalmopathy.

The source was peripheral blood mononuclear cells (PBMCs), collected at new diagnosis, from a patient treated with antithyroid drugs. Receptor source: a man under 40 with Graves disease. Each CDR3 is given with its conserved first and last residue. A D gene is named only where the DNA matches it firmly. The listing skips clone size in some rows; elsewhere it reads once, few, many or a size class.

TRBJ1-2 | . | TRBV15 | 15 | many | TGTGCCACCAGCAGAGTCCGACAGGATAACTATGGCTACACCTTC | CATSRVRQDNYGYTF
TRBJ1-1 | TRBD1 | TRBV2 | 15 | many | TGTGCCAGCAGAAGGACAGGGTATGGGGGCACTGAAGCTTTCTTT | CASRRTGYGGTEAFF
TRBJ2-5 | TRBD2 | TRBV7-9 | 17 | . | TGTGCCAGCAGCTTTGGGACTAGCGGGAGGGAGCGGGAGACCCAGTACTTC | CASSFGTSGRERETQYF
TRBJ2-2 | TRBD2 | TRBV19 | 15 | . | TGTGCCAGCCATCTAGCGGGGACGAACACCGGGGAGCTGTTTTTT | CASHLAGTNTGELFF
TRBJ2-2 | . | TRBV5-1 | 13 | few | TGCGCCAGCAGCGTACCGACGGAAGAAAAGCTGTTTTTT | CASSVPTEEKLFF
TRBJ2-1 | . | TRBV29-1 | 11 | many | TGCAGCGTTGGGAACCGGGATGAGCAGTTCTTC | CSVGNRDEQFF
TRBJ2-1 | TRBD2 | TRBV12-3/TRBV12-4 | 17 | . | TGTGCCAGCAGTTTAGCGACTAGCGGGGGGCGGTACAATGAGCAGTTCTTC | CASSLATSGGRYNEQFF
TRBJ2-1 | TRBD2 | TRBV7-6 | 14 | many | TGTGCCAGCAGCTTTGGGACTAGCAACTATGAGCAGTTCTTC | CASSFGTSNYEQFF
TRBJ1-2 | TRBD1 | TRBV5-1 | 15 | few | TGCGCCAGCAGCTTGTACGGGACAGCAAACTATGGCTACACCTTC | CASSLYGTANYGYTF
TRBJ1-1 | . | TRBV18 | 15 | once | TGTGCCAGCTCACAGACCGACGGGACGAACACTGAAGCTTTCTTT | CASSQTDGTNTEAFF
TRBJ2-5 | . | TRBV18 | 14 | few | TGTGCCAGCTCACCACCGGCTAGCCTAGAGACCCAGTACTTC | CASSPPASLETQYF
TRBJ2-5 | . | TRBV12-3/TRBV12-4 | 16 | many | TGTGCCAGCAGCCACGACAGGTTAGGGTTTCAAGAGACCCAGTACTTC | CASSHDRLGFQETQYF
TRBJ2-2 | . | TRBV6-5 | 15 | many | TGTGCCAGCAGTTACGGTGCGGAGGTCGCCGGGGAGCTGTTTTTT | CASSYGAEVAGELFF
TRBJ2-6 | . | TRBV19 | 14 | few | TGTGCCAGTAGTACAATGTCTGGGGCCAACGCCCTGACTTTC | CASSTMSGANALTF
TRBJ1-4 | . | TRBV5-1 | 13 | few | TGCGCCAGCAGGTGGATGGTGGGTGAAAAACTGTTTTTT | CASRWMVGEKLFF
TRBJ1-4 | . | TRBV5-1 | 15 | . | TGCGCCAGCATGTTGACTGGACAGATGAATGAAAAACTGTTTTTT | CASMLTGQMNEKLFF
TRBJ2-2 | TRBD2 | TRBV2 | 15 | . | TGTGCCAGCAGTGAAACCGGGACTAGAGCCGGGGAGCTGTTTTTT | CASSETGTRAGELFF
TRBJ2-1 | TRBD2 | TRBV7-9 | 14 | . | TGTGCCAGCAGCTGGACTAGCGGGTTGGATGAGCAGTTCTTC | CASSWTSGLDEQFF
TRBJ1-1 | TRBD1 | TRBV20-1 | 11 | many | TGCAGTGCGTTGACAGGGGGAAAAGCTTTCTTT | CSALTGGKAFF
TRBJ2-4 | TRBD2 | TRBV19 | 15 | once | TGTGCCAGTAGTGCCGAGACTAGCGGGACGGGCATTCAGTACTTC | CASSAETSGTGIQYF
TRBJ2-1 | TRBD2 | TRBV6-1 | 17 | . | TGTGCCAGCTCTCGTCTAGCGGGAACCAGCTCCTACAATGAGCAGTTCTTC | CASSRLAGTSSYNEQFF
TRBJ2-3 | TRBD1 | TRBV11-2 | 15 | many | TGTGCCAGCATCCACTGGGACAGGGGGAGGGATACGCAGTATTTT | CASIHWDRGRDTQYF
TRBJ2-3 | . | TRBV29-1 | 15 | . | TGCAGCGTTGATGGTGGGGCCCCGCGTCAAGATACGCAGTATTTT | CSVDGGAPRQDTQYF
TRBJ2-2 | . | TRBV12-3/TRBV12-4 | 17 | many | TGTGCCAGCAGTCATCTACCGGGGCAGGAGAACACCGGGGAGCTGTTTTTT | CASSHLPGQENTGELFF
TRBJ1-3 | TRBD1 | TRBV7-9 | 15 | many | TGTGCCAGCAGCGTCACAGGGGGCCCTGGAAACACCATATATTTT | CASSVTGGPGNTIYF
TRBJ1-5 | TRBD1 | TRBV7-9 | 12 | many | TGTGCCAGCAGCCCTGACAGGGCTCCCCAGCATTTT | CASSPDRAPQHF
TRBJ2-1 | . | TRBV10-2 | 18 | . | TGCGCCAGCAGTGACCTAACGCCGGAAGGCGGGAAGGTCGATGAGCAGTTCTTC | CASSDLTPEGGKVDEQFF
TRBJ2-7 | . | TRBV5-1 | 15 | few | TGCGCCAGCAGAGAATCGGGCGGGCGGGCAGGCGAGCAGTACTTC | CASRESGGRAGEQYF
TRBJ1-2 | . | TRBV6-1 | 15 | . | TGTGCCAGCATTATCCAGGGAGAGTTGGGCTATGGCTACACCTTC | CASIIQGELGYGYTF
TRBJ2-1 | TRBD2 | TRBV12-3/TRBV12-4 | 17 | many | TGTGCCAGCAGCCGCCGCCGACTAGCGGGAGACTACAATGAGCAGTTCTTC | CASSRRRLAGDYNEQFF
TRBJ2-1 | TRBD2 | TRBV3-1 | 15 | few | TGTGCCAGCAGCCTCTGGACTAGCGGGAGCAATGAGCAGTTCTTC | CASSLWTSGSNEQFF
TRBJ2-1 | . | TRBV19 | 12 | . | TGTGCCAGTAGTGTAACCCGAGCTAAGCAGTTCTTC | CASSVTRAKQFF
TRBJ1-4 | . | TRBV18 | 15 | . | TGTGCCAGCTCACCCAACGGGGGTCGTAATGAAAAACTGTCTTTT | CASSPNGGRNEKLSF
TRBJ1-2 | . | TRBV6-1 | 12 | many | TGTGCCACGGGTCAGGCGGGCTATGGCTACACCTTC | CATGQAGYGYTF
TRBJ2-3 | . | TRBV20-1 | 13 | many | TGCAGTGCTGTCCCCCCCAGCACAGATACGCAGTATTTT | CSAVPPSTDTQYF
TRBJ2-7 | . | TRBV12-3/TRBV12-4 | 13 | . | TGTGCCAGCTCAAACACAGGGTTCTACGAGCAGTACTTC | CASSNTGFYEQYF
TRBJ1-5 | TRBD1 | TRBV28 | 16 | . | TGTGCCAGCACCTACGGGACAGGGGTTGACAATCAGCCCCAGCATTTT | CASTYGTGVDNQPQHF
TRBJ2-7 | TRBD1 | TRBV4-1 | 14 | many | TGCGCCAGCAGCCGTCCAGGGGGACCTTACGAGCAGTACTTC | CASSRPGGPYEQYF
TRBJ2-1 | . | TRBV27 | 12 | few | TGTGCCAGCAGTTTTGTAGCAGGTGAGCAGTTCTTC | CASSFVAGEQFF
TRBJ2-1 | . | TRBV20-1 | 14 | many | TGCAGTGCCTACGGGACTTCTGGGTTAACAGAGCAGTTCTTC | CSAYGTSGLTEQFF
TRBJ2-2 | . | TRBV2 | 15 | . | TGTGCCGGCTCTCGCTGGGGAGGGAACACCGGGGAGCTGTTTTTT | CAGSRWGGNTGELFF
TRBJ1-5 | . | TRBV7-2 | 17 | many | TGTGCCAGCAGCTTAGCGCCCCCGGGATGGGGCAATCAGCCCCAGCATTTT | CASSLAPPGWGNQPQHF
TRBJ1-2 | . | TRBV10-3 | 12 | many | TGTGCCATCAGTGAGTCGGTGGCCCGGGAGACCTTC | CAISESVARETF
TRBJ1-1 | . | TRBV27 | 11 | few | TGTGCCAGCAGTATAAAGGGGCGAGCTCTCTTT | CASSIKGRALF
TRBJ2-7 | . | TRBV29-1 | 12 | many | TGCAGCGCTGAGACAGGTGATTGCGAGCAGTACTTC | CSAETGDCEQYF
TRBJ1-5 | . | TRBV20-1 | 13 | . | TGCAGTGCCTTCCGGGCCTCAAATCAGCCCCATCATTTT | CSAFRASNQPHHF
TRBJ2-1 | . | TRBV7-9 | 13 | many | TGTGCCAGCAGCAAAGACGGTCCGAATGAGCAGTTCTTC | CASSKDGPNEQFF
TRBJ1-6 | TRBD1 | TRBV6-2/TRBV6-3 | 18 | . | TGTGCCAGCAGCAGGACGGGACAGGGGGACTCCTATAATTCACCCCTCCACTTT | CASSRTGQGDSYNSPLHF
TRBJ1-5 | . | TRBV18 | 17 | once | TGTGCCAGCTCACCACTAAGAACAGGAGGTGGCAATCAGCCCCAGCATTTT | CASSPLRTGGGNQPQHF
TRBJ2-5 | . | TRBV20-1 | 15 | many | TGCAGTGCTAGAGAGGCTAGCGACCCCCAAGAGACCCAGTACTTC | CSAREASDPQETQYF
TRBJ2-7 | . | TRBV7-9 | 13 | many | TGTGCCAGCAGCCCTAACGGGTACTCCGAGCAGTACTTC | CASSPNGYSEQYF
TRBJ2-7 | TRBD2 | TRBV7-3 | 15 | . | TGTGCCAGCAGCTGCCGACTAGCGGGCCCGTACGAGCAGTACTTC | CASSCRLAGPYEQYF
TRBJ1-1 | . | TRBV15 | 13 | few | TGTGCCACCAGCAGACGCCAGAGCACTGAAGCTTTCTTT | CATSRRQSTEAFF
TRBJ2-7 | . | TRBV19 | 14 | . | TGTGCCAGTAGTATCGGGACGGGCTACTACGAGCAGTACTTC | CASSIGTGYYEQYF
TRBJ1-5 | . | TRBV3-1 | 17 | many | TGTGCCAGCAGCCAATCCCTGCCAGGGGCCCCCGGTCAGCCCCAGCATTTT | CASSQSLPGAPGQPQHF
TRBJ2-7 | . | TRBV12-3/TRBV12-4 | 13 | many | TGTGCCAGCAGCCCTGGGGCAACCTACGAGCAGTACTTC | CASSPGATYEQYF
TRBJ1-2 | . | TRBV12-3/TRBV12-4 | 14 | many | TGTGCCAGCACCGCGCGGGGGCTTGACTATGGCTACACCTTC | CASTARGLDYGYTF
TRBJ2-1 | . | TRBV4-1 | 12 | . | TGCGCCAGCAGCCATCCGGACAATGAGCAGTTCTTC | CASSHPDNEQFF
TRBJ2-5 | . | TRBV2 | 11 | few | TGTGCCAGCGGAGGACAAGAGACCCAGTACTTC | CASGGQETQYF